This is a list of T cell receptor beta chains from one sample in a study of blood T cell repertoires in COVID-19. Sequenced by immunoSEQ multiplex PCR; TCRdb stores in-frame clones only, minus some. The repertoire holds more than 55,000 clones, with 80% to 90% as singletons. Sequencing was done on a sample of peripheral blood. Receptors were obtained from an older woman with COVID-19, enrolled during active disease. Both conserved end residues are part of each CDR3. The D gene is left open where the match is weak. Clone sizes are given selectively: once, few, many, or a class where the clone is expanded.

D: .
J: TRBJ1-3
size: .
V: TRBV5-6
DNA: TGTGCCAGCAGAGAGGGGGGGAGAGGAAACACCATATATTTT
CDR3: CASREGGRGNTIYF

D: .
J: TRBJ2-1
size: .
V: TRBV6-5
DNA: TGTGCCAGCGCCTTAAGGGGCGCGGATGAGCAGTTCTTC
CDR3: CASALRGADEQFF

D: TRBD1
J: TRBJ1-6
size: .
V: TRBV6-5
DNA: TGTGCCAGCAGTTACAGGACAGGGCGAGGTTCACCCCTCCACTTT
CDR3: CASSYRTGRGSPLHF

D: .
J: TRBJ2-7
size: .
V: TRBV15
DNA: TGTGCCACCAGCAGAGATTTGGAGAATACCTACGAGCAGTACTTC
CDR3: CATSRDLENTYEQYF

D: .
J: TRBJ2-3
size: .
V: TRBV14
DNA: TGTGCCAGCAGCCAAAGGGACTTCACAGATACGCAGTATTTT
CDR3: CASSQRDFTDTQYF

D: TRBD2
J: TRBJ2-7
size: .
V: TRBV24-1
DNA: TGTGCCACCGCCCCTAGCGGGACGGTCTACGAGCAGTACTTC
CDR3: CATAPSGTVYEQYF

D: TRBD2
J: TRBJ2-1
size: .
V: TRBV13
DNA: TGTGCCAGCAGCTTAGGGGGGGGACTAGCGGGATCCTACAATGAGCAGTTCTTC
CDR3: CASSLGGGLAGSYNEQFF

D: TRBD2
J: TRBJ2-3
size: .
V: TRBV7-9
DNA: TGTGCCAGCAGCCCATGGACTAGCGGTACTAGCACAGATACGCAGTATTTT
CDR3: CASSPWTSGTSTDTQYF

D: .
J: TRBJ2-7
size: few
V: TRBV4-1
DNA: TGCGCCAGCAGCCAAGAAGAACTGAGCTACGAGCAGTACTTC
CDR3: CASSQEELSYEQYF

D: TRBD1
J: TRBJ2-2
size: .
V: TRBV6-4
DNA: TGTGCCAGCAGTGCCGGGACAGGGTCGACCGGGGAGCTGTTTTTT
CDR3: CASSAGTGSTGELFF

D: TRBD2
J: TRBJ2-3
size: .
V: TRBV7-9
DNA: TGTGCCAGCAGACGGGGAGGGGGCACAGATACGCAGTATTTT
CDR3: CASRRGGGTDTQYF

D: TRBD2
J: TRBJ2-3
size: .
V: TRBV7-9
DNA: TGTGCCAGCAGCTTCGGGACTAGCGGGAGAGGCAGCACAGATACGCAGTATTTT
CDR3: CASSFGTSGRGSTDTQYF

D: TRBD1
J: TRBJ1-4
size: once
V: TRBV11-2
DNA: TGTGCCAGCAGCCAGGGAACAGGGGTGGTCAGACTGTTTTTT
CDR3: CASSQGTGVVRLFF

D: TRBD1
J: TRBJ2-7
size: .
V: TRBV30
DNA: TGTGCCTGGGGCGCCCGACCACAGGGGAACGAGCAGTACTTC
CDR3: CAWGARPQGNEQYF

D: TRBD2
J: TRBJ2-2
size: .
V: TRBV30
DNA: TGTGCCTGGAGGGGACTAGCCAGCACCGGGGAGCTGTTTTTT
CDR3: CAWRGLASTGELFF

D: TRBD1
J: TRBJ1-1
size: .
V: TRBV19
DNA: TGTGCCAGTAGTATCCCCCGGGACAGGGGTGGCCCAGCAGCTTTCTTT
CDR3: CASSIPRDRGGPAAFF

D: .
J: TRBJ2-5
size: .
V: TRBV28
DNA: TGTGCCAGCAGTTCCCCGCGCGTACGGGAGACCCAGTACTTC
CDR3: CASSSPRVRETQYF

D: .
J: TRBJ1-4
size: .
V: TRBV18
DNA: TGTGCCAGCTCACCCGAGGACAGCTATAATGAAAAACTGTTTTTT
CDR3: CASSPEDSYNEKLFF

D: .
J: TRBJ2-1
size: .
V: TRBV9
DNA: TGTGCCAGCAGTCGACTAGACTACAATGAGCAGTTCTTC
CDR3: CASSRLDYNEQFF

D: .
J: TRBJ1-2
size: once
V: TRBV2
DNA: TGTGCCAGCAGTGAAGGGCAGGTTTACTATGGCTACACCTTC
CDR3: CASSEGQVYYGYTF

D: .
J: TRBJ2-3
size: .
V: TRBV14
DNA: TGTGCCAGCAGCCTTTTGGGGGGAGCTAACACAGATACGCAGTATTTT
CDR3: CASSLLGGANTDTQYF

D: .
J: TRBJ1-5
size: .
V: TRBV27
DNA: TGTGCCAGCAGTGCTGAATCATTCCGGGATGGCAATCAGCCCCAGCATTTT
CDR3: CASSAESFRDGNQPQHF

D: .
J: TRBJ2-7
size: .
V: TRBV5-1
DNA: TGCGCCAGCACCATCCTAACCAGGAATTACGAGCAGTACTTC
CDR3: CASTILTRNYEQYF